The 27 T cell receptor beta chains given below trace back to one sample, sequenced in a study of T-cell memory formation after mild COVID-19. From the 5' RACE reads, TCRdb called clonotypes with MiXCR, one entry per CDR3 protein. The repertoire holds fewer than 200,000 distinct CDR3 sequences, with approximately 18% as singletons. The specimen was PBMCs or a T cell subset sorted from them (not recorded which). The source is a man aged 18 to 30 who had mild COVID-19 (a few samples of this study predate the infection). Cell type and time point are not known.

This clonotype was counted many times. The chain links TRBV5-5 to TRBJ2-5; D gene ambiguous. Per germline, CDR1 SGHKS and CDR2 YYEKEE (reference sequence). The CDR3 spans 12 residues. Trimming removed 2 bases from V and 4 bases from J, with 6 bases in between. The CDR3 nucleotides are TGTGCCAGCAGCTTCAGGAGAGAGACCCAGTACTTC. Its translation is CASSFRRETQYF.

This clonotype appeared a few times. The CDR3 is CASSLVPVSSYNSPLHF. CDR3 DNA: TGTGCCAGCAGCTTAGTGCCAGTTAGCTCCTATAATTCACCCCTCCACTTT. The chain recombines TRBV7-2 with TRBJ1-6; D unresolved. CDR1 and CDR2 from the germline V gene are SGHTA and FQGNSA. The CDR3 sequence is 17 residues long. Trimming left V 1 base short and J 0 bases short, with 10 bases between.

This rearrangement joins TRBV27 to TRBJ1-2; tentatively, D is TRBD1 (5 bases). CDR1 and CDR2 (germline): MNHEY, SMNVEV (reference sequence). The ends were cut back, 4 bases at V and 5 bases at J, with 11 bases in the middle. The CDR3 has 13 residues. CDR3 amino acids: CASSSPRDYGYTF. CDR3 DNA sequence: TGTGCCAGCAGTTCCCCCAGGGATTATGGCTACACCTTC.

The V gene is TRBV20-1, the J gene TRBJ1-6; a possible D gene is TRBD1 (5 bases). The CDR3 extends over 13 amino acids. Germline V CDR1 and CDR2: DFQATT, SNEGSKA (reference sequence). Trimming left V 0 bases short and J 9 bases short, with 9 bases between. The CDR3 bases are TGCAGTGCTAGAGACCAGGGAGGTTCACCCCTCCACTTT. Protein: CSARDQGGSPLHF.

The J gene is TRBJ1-6, the V gene TRBV6-6, with 9 bases fitting TRBD1. The CDR3 is made up of 14 amino acids. The trim removed 7 bases at V and 10 bases at J, leaving 8 bases unmatched. Germline values: CDR1 MNHNY, CDR2 SVGAGI (reference sequence). CDR3 sequence: CASIPGTGYSPLHF. CDR3 nucleotide sequence: TGTGCCAGCATCCCCGGGACAGGGTACTCACCCCTCCACTTT.

The chain has TRBV4-3 and TRBJ2-7; the D is unclear. Germline V CDR1 and CDR2: LGHNA, YSLEER. The V end lost 0 bases, the J end lost 8 bases, and 8 bases lay between the germline ends. CDR3 length: 12 amino acids. CDR3 in amino acids: CASSQDLEKQYV. The CDR3 bases are TGCGCCAGCAGCCAAGATCTGGAAAAGCAGTACGTC.

The rearrangement links TRBV6-2 or TRBV6-3 to TRBJ1-2; D is perhaps TRBD1 (5 bases). Trimming removed 4 bases at V and 2 bases at J, with 14 bases between. The CDR3 loop spans 15 amino acids. The germline CDR1 and CDR2 sequences are MNHEY and SVGEGT. As DNA, the CDR3 is TGTGCCAGCAGTTCGTATCCGACAGTAAACTATGGCTACACCTTC. This encodes CASSSYPTVNYGYTF.

V gene TRBV5-4 combines with J gene TRBJ2-2, with 7 positions matching TRBD1. The CDR3 loop spans 16 amino acids. CDR1 SGHNT and CDR2 YYREEE come from the germline V gene (reference sequence). V lost 5 bases to trimming and J lost 0 bases; unmatched junction nucleotides: 7. CDR3 residues: CASSYAGTANTGELFF. The CDR3 DNA sequence: TGTGCCAGCAGTTATGCCGGGACAGCGAACACCGGGGAGCTGTTTTTT.

The J gene is TRBJ2-2, the V gene TRBV15; D unclear. The CDR3 consists of 14 residues. CDR1 LNHNV and CDR2 YYDKDF come from the germline V gene (reference sequence). V was trimmed by 1 base and J by 5 bases, leaving 8 bases between them. The CDR3 sequence: CATSRGVGTGELFF. In DNA, the CDR3 is TGTGCCACCAGCAGAGGCGTTGGGACCGGGGAGCTGTTTTTT. Full variable domain (outside the CDR3, taken from reference TRBV15 and TRBJ2-2): DAMVIQNPRYQVTQFGKPVTLSCSQTLNHNVMYWYQQKSSQAPKLLFHYYDKDFNNEADTPDNFQSRRPNTSFCFLDIRSPGLGDTAMYLCATSRGVGTGELFFGEGSRLTVL.

The chain is built from TRBV20-1 and TRBJ1-2, with 7 positions matching TRBD1. This CDR3 comprises 14 residues. CDR1 DFQATT and CDR2 SNEGSKA come from the germline V gene (reference sequence). After removal of 5 bases from V and 2 bases from J, the junction contained 8 bases not matched to a gene. The CDR3 sequence: CSAYDRDVNYGYTF. The DNA for the CDR3 is TGCAGTGCTTACGACAGGGACGTGAACTATGGCTACACCTTC.

The CDR3 loop is CASSSPPGRGRGTATDTQYF. CDR3 sequence (DNA): TGTGCCAGCAGTTCCCCCCCGGGCAGGGGAAGGGGCACGGCCACAGATACGCAGTATTTT. The V call is TRBV6-5, the J call TRBJ2-3; tentative D call: TRBD1 (6 bases). The CDR3 has 20 residues. Germline V gene data show CDR1 as MNHEY and CDR2 as SVGAGI. Trimming took off 4 bases at V and 2 bases at J, with 28 bases between the two ends.

The genes are TRBV6-2 or TRBV6-3 and TRBJ1-1; tentative D call: TRBD1 (6 bases). Germline loops: CDR1 MNHEY, CDR2 SVGEGT. The CDR3 is 14 residues long. The V and J ends lost 6 bases and 1 base respectively, with 12 bases between them. The CDR3 DNA reads TGTGCCAGCAGGACTATACAGGGGAACACTGAAGCTTTCTTT. As protein: CASRTIQGNTEAFF.

The genes are TRBV20-1 and TRBJ1-1; D is unresolved. V was pared by 3 bases and J by 8 bases, with 13 bases between. Looked up from germline, CDR1 is DFQATT and CDR2 is SNEGSKA (reference sequence). CDR3 length equals 12 residues. The CDR3 DNA sequence: TGCAGTGCTAGTTCTGGGAAATCCGAAGCTTTCTTT. Translating it yields CSASSGKSEAFF.

The genes are TRBV24-1 and TRBJ1-4; 11 bases align to TRBD1. The germline gives CDR1 KGHDR, CDR2 SFDVKD. The V and J ends lost 3 bases and 9 bases, in that order; junction bases with no gene match: 5. CDR3 length equals 15 residues. DNA for the CDR3: TGTGCCACCAGTGATCCGGACAGGGGGCTTAAAAAACTGTTTTTT. This translates into CATSDPDRGLKKLFF.

This clonotype was seen ten or more times. V is TRBV5-8 and J is TRBJ1-5, with D possibly matching TRBD1 (5 bases). The V end lost 2 bases, the J end lost 2 bases, and 14 bases lay between the germline ends. This CDR3 is built from 16 residues. Germline V gene data show CDR1 as SGHTS and CDR2 as YDEGEE. CDR3 sequence (DNA): TGTGCCAGCAGCTTATGGGCAGGGATAGGCAATCAGCCCCAGCATTTT. The encoded protein is CASSLWAGIGNQPQHF.

This clonotype was seen a handful of times. The rearrangement joins TRBV6-6 to TRBJ2-3, with TRBD2 as a possible D gene (6 bases). V was pared by 10 bases and J by 6 bases, with 14 bases between. The length of the CDR3 is 12 residues. Germline lookup yields CDR1 MNHNY and CDR2 SVGAGI (reference sequence). CDR3 nucleotides: TGTGCCACCGGTGGGGGGTCGGATACGCAGTATTTT. Translated, it gives CATGGGSDTQYF.

The chain joins TRBV7-9 to TRBJ1-6; D gene unclear. There are 14 residues in the CDR3. The V gene's germline CDR1 is SEHNR and CDR2 FQNEAQ (reference sequence). Trimming took 7 bases from V and 5 from J, leaving 12 bases between them. The CDR3 here is CASKTTVNNSPLHF. DNA of the CDR3: TGTGCCAGCAAAACGACGGTTAATAATTCACCCCTCCACTTT. Full variable domain (remainder filled in from reference TRBV7-9 and TRBJ1-6): DTGVSQNPRHKITKRGQNVTFRCDPISEHNRLYWYRQTLGQGPEFLTYFQNEAQLEKSRLLSDRFSAERPKGSFSTLEIQRTEQGDSAMYLCASKTTVNNSPLHFGNGTRLTVT.

The chain has TRBV20-1 and TRBJ1-4; D might be TRBD1 (6 bases). The V end lost 3 bases, the J end lost 8 bases, and 16 bases lay between the germline ends. This CDR3 comprises 14 residues. The germline V gene has CDR1 DFQATT and CDR2 SNEGSKA (reference sequence). The CDR3 nucleotides read TGCAGTGCTAGGGGACCGGGGGCGCGCGAAAAACTGTTTTTT. Its protein product is CSARGPGAREKLFF.

The V and J genes are TRBV3-1 and TRBJ2-1; D remains ambiguous. Trimming left V 0 bases short and J 4 bases short, with 10 bases between. The CDR3 is 15 residues long. Germline CDR1 reads LGHDT; CDR2 reads YNNKEL (reference sequence). The CDR3 DNA sequence: TGTGCCAGCAGCCAAGATCTGCCCGGATACAATGAGCAGTTCTTC. This codes for CASSQDLPGYNEQFF.

The chain couples TRBV20-1 to TRBJ1-1, with no clear D. The CDR3 consists of 12 residues. V was trimmed by 2 bases and J by 1 base, leaving 5 bases between them. Germline loops: CDR1 DFQATT, CDR2 SNEGSKA (reference sequence). The CDR3 DNA reads TGCAGTGCTAGAAAGGGGAACACTGAAGCTTTCTTT. It translates to CSARKGNTEAFF.

This clonotype was seen more than once but under ten times. V gene TRBV29-1 combines with J gene TRBJ2-2, with TRBD2 identical over 8 bases. Germline values: CDR1 SQVTM, CDR2 ANQGSEA. The junction had 7 bases not matched to a gene; V was cut back by 5 bases and J by 5 bases. This CDR3 has 14 residues. The CDR3 here is CSVQAGETTGELFF. The CDR3 nucleotides read TGCAGCGTTCAAGCGGGGGAAACTACCGGGGAGCTGTTTTTT.

The chain links TRBV20-1 to TRBJ1-3; D is undetermined. This CDR3 is 13 amino acids long. Trimming stripped 0 bases from V and 2 bases from J, with 5 bases between. Germline CDR1 is DFQATT and CDR2 is SNEGSKA (reference sequence). CDR3 sequence reads: CSAREGTGNTIYF. As DNA, the CDR3 is TGCAGTGCTAGAGAAGGGACTGGAAACACCATATATTTT.

V and J are TRBV6-5 and TRBJ1-2; TRBD1 matches at 7 bases. The CDR3 covers 15 residues. Germline lookup yields CDR1 MNHEY and CDR2 SVGAGI. V shed 0 bases and J 5 bases; nucleotides not matched to a gene: 6. The CDR3 coding sequence is TGTGCCAGCAGTTACTCTATACAGGGGCAGTATGGCTACACCTTC. It codes for CASSYSIQGQYGYTF.

This clonotype was found a few times. In DNA form, the CDR3 reads TGTGCCAGCTCACCCCGGGAGAATGGAAACACCATATATTTT. The encoded protein is CASSPRENGNTIYF. The chain joins TRBV18 to TRBJ1-3, with D unclear. Germline V gives CDR1 KGHSH, CDR2 LQKENI. CDR3 length: 14 residues. Between the trimmed V and J ends, which lost 3 bases and 3 bases, there was a span of 9 bases.

Written as DNA, the CDR3 is TGCGCCAGCAGCTTGGAGGGGGGAGGCTCCTACGAGCAGTACTTC. Translating gives CASSLEGGGSYEQYF. The chain joins TRBV5-1 to TRBJ2-7, with D perhaps TRBD1 or TRBD2 (6 bases each). In germline, CDR1 is SGHRS, CDR2 YFSETQ. The CDR3 has 15 residues. The germline V and J ends were trimmed by 0 bases and 0 bases, with 10 bases remaining between them.

This chain connects TRBV3-1 to TRBJ1-1; D not resolved. CDR3 length: 15 amino acids. Germline CDR1 LGHDT, CDR2 YNNKEL (reference sequence). The ends were cut back, 6 bases at V and 5 bases at J, with 19 bases in the middle. The CDR3 region has the DNA TGTGCCAGCAGTAGACTTGGGGTCGGTGGGACTGAAGCTTTCTTT. Protein: CASSRLGVGGTEAFF.

This rearrangement joins TRBV7-6 to TRBJ2-3; D remains ambiguous. Trimming took off 5 bases at V and 2 bases at J, with 11 bases between the two ends. The CDR3 runs 14 residues. Germline CDR1 is SGHVS and CDR2 is FNYEAQ. CDR3 sequence (DNA): TGTGCCAGCAGCCCAGACTCGTACACAGATACGCAGTATTTT. Encoded protein: CASSPDSYTDTQYF.